The 5 T cell receptor beta chains in this list originate from one sample, sequenced in a study of PD-1 blockade in classical Hodgkin lymphoma. Repertoires were generated with immunoSEQ multiplex PCR, while TCRdb's copy carries only in-frame clones and drops some. In the table there are about 85,000 clones, 80% to 95% of which are singletons. Brentuximab vedotin exposure varied among the patients, all of whom had relapsed after autologous stem cell transplantation. This sample comprised peripheral blood mononuclear cells (PBMCs), obtained before the second cycle of nivolumab. The receptor source for this set is a human donor with classical Hodgkin lymphoma.

The chain combines TRBV12-1 with TRBJ2-5. TRBV12-1 is designated a pseudogene. This CDR3 contains 17 residues. DNA for the CDR3: TGTGCCAGCAGCTTTGGCCGAAAGGGTTATTATGGGGAGACCCAGTACTTC. It translates to CASSFGRKGYYGETQYF.

CDR3 nucleotide sequence: TGCAGCGTTGAGGGACAGACTTCCTACGAGCAGTACTTC. Translated, it gives CSVEGQTSYEQYF. The chain joins TRBV29-1 to TRBJ2-7, with TRBD1 matching over 7 bases. The germline V gene encodes CDR1 SQVTM and CDR2 ANQGSEA. The CDR3 is 13 residues long. V was clipped by 3 bases and J by 1 base; unmatched bases: 3.

The chain combines TRBV13 with TRBJ2-1; TRBD1 matches at 8 bases. Trimming cost V 4 bases and J 0 bases; bases outside gene matches: 14. Germline V gene data show CDR1 as PRHDT and CDR2 as FYEKMQ (reference sequence). The CDR3 has 19 residues. CDR3 amino acids: CASSSFHGRQGRSYNEQFF. CDR3 in DNA: TGTGCCAGCAGCTCATTCCATGGGCGACAGGGGCGCTCCTACAATGAGCAGTTCTTC.

The genes are TRBV28 and TRBJ1-2; 7 bases map to TRBD1. The V gene end was trimmed by 3 bases and the J gene end by 8 bases; junction bases not matched to a gene: 12. Germline values: CDR1 MDHEN, CDR2 SYDVKM. The length of the CDR3 is 15 residues. The CDR3 reads CASSFPQGQRDGYTF. The CDR3 region has the DNA TGTGCCAGCAGTTTCCCCCAGGGACAGCGGGACGGCTACACCTTC.

The chain combines TRBV10-3 with TRBJ2-7; TRBD2 matches 10 bases. Per germline, CDR1 ENHRY and CDR2 SYGVKD. V lost 2 bases to trimming and J lost 4 bases; unmatched junction nucleotides: 5. The CDR3 spans 15 residues. CDR3 sequence (DNA): TGTGCCATCAGTGAGGGGACTAGCGAGGAATACGAGCAGTACTTC. This sequence encodes CAISEGTSEEYEQYF.